One sample yielded the 20 T cell receptor beta chains listed below, sequenced in a study of spatial heterogeneity in lung cancer. TCRdb passed the 5' RACE reads through MiXCR, listing each CDR3 protein once. The sample records around 9,700 distinct CDR3 sequences, around 22% being singletons. Time point specified: sample taken at primary tumor resection. TCRs were sequenced from unsorted whole RNA of tumor, nontumor lung or PBMC. The sample in question was PBMCs, obtained at surgery. These receptors all come from a female donor with early-stage non-small cell lung cancer.

The chain recombines TRBV5-1 with TRBJ2-5, with 12 bases fitting TRBD2. V shed 2 bases and J 4 bases; nucleotides not matched to a gene: 3. Germline CDR1 SGHRS, CDR2 YFSETQ. The CDR3 is made up of 15 amino acids. The CDR3 bases are TGCGCCAGCAGCTTCGGACTAGCGGGATTAGAGACCCAGTACTTC. Encoded protein: CASSFGLAGLETQYF.

Comment on this clonotype: Compared with germline, one end of the junction differs, possibly owing to a read error. This chain joins TRBV6-5 and TRBJ2-6; tentatively, D is TRBD1 (5 bases). The germline V gene encodes CDR1 MNHEY and CDR2 SVGAGI. This CDR3 comprises 15 residues. DNA for the CDR3: TGTGCCAGCAGTTACAGGGGCTCTGGGGCCAACCTCCTGACTTTC. This codes for CASSYRGSGANLLTF.

This clonotype was recorded at least ten times. The chain joins TRBV3-1 to TRBJ1-2; no clear D gene. Germline V lookup: CDR1 LGHDT, CDR2 YNNKEL (reference sequence). V was cut by 4 bases and J by 8 bases, with 14 bases left in between. The CDR3 is made up of 13 amino acids. The CDR3 coding sequence is TGTGCCAGCAGCCCCCAACCCAGTGAGGGCTACACCTTC. Its protein is CASSPQPSEGYTF.

This chain links TRBV29-1 with TRBJ2-7; the D is unclear. This CDR3 has 11 residues. The V end was cut by 6 bases, the J end by 3 bases, with 9 bases between. Per germline, CDR1 SQVTM and CDR2 ANQGSEA. CDR3 residues: CSVMASYEQYF. The DNA for the CDR3 is TGCAGCGTCATGGCTAGCTACGAGCAGTACTTC.

This clonotype was observed a single time. The rearrangement uses TRBV20-1 and TRBJ2-1; 8 nucleotides line up with TRBD2. The J segment lost 0 bases and the V segment lost 4 bases, leaving 11 bases of the junction unmatched. The CDR3 consists of 17 residues. From germline, CDR1 is DFQATT and CDR2 SNEGSKA (reference sequence). The CDR3 loop is CSATPLAGSVSYNEQFF. In DNA form, the CDR3 reads TGCAGTGCTACTCCTTTAGCGGGGAGTGTCTCCTACAATGAGCAGTTCTTC.

The CDR3 DNA reads as TGTGCCACCTCGGACAGAGATGCAAACAATGAGCAGTTCTTC. As protein: CATSDRDANNEQFF. The chain employs TRBV4-2 and TRBJ2-1; the D gene is possibly TRBD1 (6 bases). This CDR3 has 14 residues. CDR1 and CDR2 from the germline V gene are LGHNA and YNFKEQ. The V end lost 10 bases, the J end lost 5 bases, and 18 bases lay between the germline ends.

This sequence joins TRBV7-8 and TRBJ2-1; D is unclear. CDR3 size: 13 residues. Germline CDR1 reads SGHVS; CDR2 reads FQNEAQ. V was cut by 0 bases and J by 5 bases, with 5 bases left in between. CDR3 sequence reads: CASSLALNNEQFF. As DNA, the CDR3 is TGTGCCAGCAGCTTAGCACTGAACAATGAGCAGTTCTTC. The complete variable domain, with remaining parts taken from reference TRBV7-8 and TRBJ2-1, reads GAGVSQSPRYKVAKRGQDVALRCDPISGHVSLFWYQQALGQGPEFLTYFQNEAQLDKSGLPSDRFFAERPEGSVSTLKIQRTQQEDSAVYLCASSLALNNEQFFGPGTRLTVL.

This clonotype is medium-sized by share. V usage is TRBV9 and J usage is TRBJ2-3; either TRBD1 or TRBD2 may supply D (5 bases each). This CDR3 comprises 15 residues. V was clipped by 0 bases and J by 2 bases, with 10 bases between them. CDR1 is SGDLS, CDR2 YYNGEE, per germline. The CDR3 region is CASSVEGTYTDTQYF. The CDR3 DNA sequence: TGTGCCAGCAGCGTAGAGGGGACGTACACAGATACGCAGTATTTT.

The genes are TRBV27 and TRBJ2-1; maybe TRBD2 (5 bases). Trimming cost V 7 bases and J 5 bases, with 18 bases left between them. This CDR3 has 15 residues. The germline V gene has CDR1 MNHEY and CDR2 SMNVEV (reference sequence). In DNA, the CDR3 is TGTGCCAGCACCCTAGGTCCGGGATCAGACAATGAGCAGTTCTTC. Translating gives CASTLGPGSDNEQFF.

This clonotype was seen at least ten times. V usage is TRBV28 and J usage is TRBJ1-1; D gene uncertain. The CDR3 has 14 amino acids. Germline loops: CDR1 MDHEN, CDR2 SYDVKM. Trimming took off 2 bases at V and 4 bases at J, with 11 bases between the two ends. CDR3 protein: CASSLRRVGTEAFF. As DNA, the CDR3 is TGTGCCAGCAGTTTAAGGAGGGTGGGCACTGAAGCTTTCTTT.

This clonotype is medium-sized. This chain uses TRBV7-2 with TRBJ1-6; TRBD1 might be the D (6 bases). The CDR3 loop spans 14 amino acids. Trimming pared 1 base from V and 9 bases from J, leaving 10 bases between. Germline V gene lookup returns CDR1 SGHTA and CDR2 FQGNSA. CDR3 nucleotides: TGTGCCAGCAGCTTAGAGAGGGGGGGTTCACCCCTCCACTTT. Its translation is CASSLERGGSPLHF.

Judged by abundance, this clonotype is medium-sized. The gene calls are TRBV7-8 and TRBJ2-7, with 12 bases matching TRBD2. J was trimmed by 5 bases and V by 1 base; bases with no gene match: 3. Germline CDR1 is SGHVS and CDR2 is FQNEAQ. The CDR3 has 15 amino acids. CDR3 sequence (DNA): TGTGCCAGCAGCTTAGAACTAGCGGGAGGAAACGAGCAGTACTTC. Its protein product is CASSLELAGGNEQYF.

In this sample, this clonotype turned up a few times. V gene TRBV20-1 combines with J gene TRBJ1-1, with D possibly TRBD1 on 5 matching bases. The CDR3 has 12 amino acids. Trimming shortened V by 6 bases and J by 3 bases, and 11 bases separated the two germline ends. Germline V CDR1 and CDR2: DFQATT, SNEGSKA (reference sequence). DNA of the CDR3: TGCAGTGCGCTGTGGGGGTACACTGAAGCTTTCTTT. Amino acid sequence: CSALWGYTEAFF.

This chain connects TRBV29-1 to TRBJ1-2, with 7 nucleotides matching TRBD1. Germline CDR1 is SQVTM and CDR2 is ANQGSEA. The CDR3 covers 15 residues. V trimming: 5 bases; J trimming: 1 base; junction bases outside the gene matches: 10. CDR3 residues: CSVPDRADFNYGYTF. The CDR3, as DNA: TGCAGCGTTCCCGACAGGGCCGATTTTAACTATGGCTACACCTTC.

The rearrangement uses TRBV7-8 and TRBJ2-1; D could derive from TRBD1 or TRBD2 (5 bases each). Trimming pared 5 bases from V and 6 bases from J, leaving 11 bases between. The germline V gene encodes CDR1 SGHVS and CDR2 FQNEAQ. This CDR3 comprises 13 residues. For the CDR3, the DNA is TGTGCCAGCAGCCCTTGGGACGCCAATGAGCAGTTCTTC. It yields the protein CASSPWDANEQFF.

This clonotype was found a few times. This chain connects TRBV5-1 to TRBJ2-2; TRBD1 aligns across 8 bases. There are 16 residues in the CDR3. Germline CDR1 SGHRS, CDR2 YFSETQ. The trim removed 1 base at V and 5 bases at J, leaving 7 bases unmatched. The CDR3: CASSLSPTGETGELFF. As DNA, the CDR3 is TGCGCCAGCAGCTTGAGTCCGACAGGGGAGACCGGGGAGCTGTTTTTT.

This clonotype has a handful of counts. J is TRBJ2-1 and V is TRBV20-1, with TRBD2 matching 10 bases. Germline-derived CDR1 and CDR2 are DFQATT and SNEGSKA (reference sequence). V dropped 3 bases and J dropped 7; count of bases not matched to a gene: 6. This CDR3 is built from 14 residues. CDR3 region: CSARASGSWNEQFF. Written as DNA, the CDR3 is TGCAGTGCTAGGGCTAGCGGGAGTTGGAATGAGCAGTTCTTC.

V usage is TRBV30 and J usage is TRBJ1-1; D remains ambiguous. Germline V gene lookup returns CDR1 GTSNPN and CDR2 SVGIG (reference sequence). V dropped 6 bases and J dropped 0 bases, with 14 bases sitting between them. The CDR3 covers 14 residues. The CDR3 reads CACSPKAMNTEAFF. DNA of the CDR3: TGTGCCTGCTCTCCGAAGGCAATGAACACTGAAGCTTTCTTT.

CDR3 sequence reads: CASSVYSTGRPREQYF. The CDR3, as DNA: TGTGCCAGCAGCGTCTACTCGACAGGGCGCCCTCGCGAGCAGTACTTC. This chain joins TRBV7-9 and TRBJ2-7, with TRBD1 identical over 7 bases. This CDR3 is 16 amino acids long. Germline V gene data show CDR1 as SEHNR and CDR2 as FQNEAQ (reference sequence). V lost 5 bases to trimming and J lost 6 bases; unmatched junction nucleotides: 16.

This sequence joins TRBV7-2 and TRBJ1-1; 7 bases agree with TRBD1. The V gene end was trimmed by 0 bases and the J gene end by 0 bases; junction bases not matched to a gene: 13. CDR3 length equals 19 residues. Germline V gene sequence: CDR1 SGHTA, CDR2 FQGNSA. The CDR3 reads CASSLATGAGVLLNTEAFF. DNA of the CDR3: TGTGCCAGCAGCTTAGCTACAGGGGCTGGGGTTCTGCTGAACACTGAAGCTTTCTTT.